This T cell receptor (beta chain) was sequenced in a study of Graves' ophthalmopathy and Graves' hyperthyroidism. For repertoire sequencing, the TCR beta CDR3 regions were amplified from RNA transcripts. The first-round RT-PCR employed HTBI primers together with the Qiagen OneStep RT-PCR kit. A multiplex PCR was then performed as the second round. TCRdb re-derived calls from the multiplex PCR reads in MiXCR, one entry per CDR3 protein. The top ten hold roughly 9.8% of the sample, which has about 480,000 distinct CDR3 sequences, roughly an eighth seen once. The authors used Ficoll-Paque density gradient centrifugation to separate PBMCs. The input was roughly 10 ml of fresh peripheral blood. In germline, CDR1 is MNHEY, CDR2 SVGEGT. The CDR3 contains 12 residues. V lost 4 bases, J lost 3 bases, and 7 bases lay in between. There are many counts of this clonotype. What it binds is not known. General study findings and limits: It was with approximately 70% sensitivity and about 72% specificity that the model predicted ophthalmopathy progression.

Sequenced material: blood. This TCR was sampled from a woman aged 25 to 45 with Graves' ophthalmopathy. The chain uses TRBV6-2 or TRBV6-3 and TRBJ2-7; the D is unclear. The CDR3 is CASSLPDYEQYF. CDR3 nucleotides: TGTGCCAGCAGTTTACCGGACTACGAGCAGTACTTC.